These 12 T cell receptor beta chains were all obtained from the same sample, sequenced in a study of identical twins. One entry per CDR3 protein, called by TCRdb with MiXCR from the 5' RACE reads. The sample lists some 730,000 distinct CDR3 sequences, roughly 18% occurring once. The sample was also reused in another study, on T cells expressing NK-cell markers.

Sequenced sample: PBMCs. The origin of the receptors is a woman between 18 and 29 years old in good health.

This clonotype was seen only a few times. The gene calls are TRBV7-9 and TRBJ2-1, with 14 bases aligning to TRBD2. Germline V gene data show CDR1 as SEHNR and CDR2 as FQNEAQ (reference sequence). This CDR3 spans 17 amino acids. V gave up 11 bases and J gave up 6 bases; unmatched junction bases: 15. DNA of the CDR3: TGTGCCGAGGGGGAGGGACTAGCGGGAGCTACGTCCAATGAGCAGTTCTTC. This sequence encodes CAEGEGLAGATSNEQFF.

Notes on this clonotype: No conserved phenylalanine or tryptophan is present at the end of the CDR3, so a read error is the likely explanation. Because the CDR3's place on the DNA is in doubt, the DNA is left out and the CDR3 is given as listed by TCRdb. This chain uses TRBV12-3 or TRBV12-4 with TRBJ1-2; TRBD1, as called in the table, went unchecked against the DNA. The CDR3 contains 11 residues when both ends are counted. This CDR3 reads CASSYGQNPLI.

This clonotype was seen at least ten times. J is TRBJ1-1 and V is TRBV9; 10 positions match TRBD1. With V trimmed by 4 bases and J by 0 bases, 9 bases remained unmatched. This CDR3 is 17 amino acids long. Germline V gene data show CDR1 as SGDLS and CDR2 as YYNGEE. CDR3 in DNA: TGTGCCAGCAGCCCAGGGACAGGGGCACTAATGAACACTGAAGCTTTCTTT. This encodes CASSPGTGALMNTEAFF.

The chain combines TRBV5-1 with TRBJ2-1; 9 bases are a match to TRBD2. Per germline, CDR1 SGHRS and CDR2 YFSETQ. Trimming at V came to 3 bases and at J to 9 bases, leaving 7 bases not matched to a gene. The length of the CDR3 is 14 residues. Here the CDR3 DNA reads TGCGCCAGCAGCTCAGCGGGAGGTAACGGTGAGCAGTTCTTC. As protein: CASSSAGGNGEQFF.

The V call is TRBV6-5, the J call TRBJ2-1; 7 nucleotides align to TRBD2. This CDR3 has 13 amino acids. Germline CDR1 is MNHEY and CDR2 is SVGAGI. Trimming took 4 bases from V and 9 from J; bases not matched to a gene: 6. CDR3 sequence (DNA): TGTGCCAGCAGTTTGACTAGCCTGGGTGAGCAGTTCTTC. Translating gives CASSLTSLGEQFF.

This clonotype was found a few times. CDR3 region: CASTDISQETQYF. The CDR3 nucleotides read TGTGCCTCCACGGACATTAGCCAAGAGACCCAGTACTTC. This chain connects TRBV10-3 to TRBJ2-5, with a possible D match to TRBD1 (5 bases). The CDR3 extends over 13 amino acids. Trimming cost V 11 bases and J 1 base, with 14 bases left between them. Germline CDR1 reads ENHRY; CDR2 reads SYGVKD.

This chain uses TRBV7-9 with TRBJ1-1; D ambiguous. The germline V gene has CDR1 SEHNR and CDR2 FQNEAQ (reference sequence). This CDR3 has 15 amino acids. V shed 1 base and J shed 3 bases, with 12 bases lying between them. The CDR3 is CASSLGVIRDTEAFF. As DNA, the CDR3 is TGTGCCAGCAGCTTAGGTGTCATAAGGGACACTGAAGCTTTCTTT.

The table lists this clonotype with many counts. This sequence joins TRBV6-5 and TRBJ1-4; D is unclear. This CDR3 is built from 12 residues. The V gene's germline CDR1 is MNHEY and CDR2 SVGAGI. V was pared by 5 bases and J by 11 bases, with 12 bases between. CDR3 in DNA: TGTGCCAGCAGTGGGAACCTGGGGAAACTGTTTTTT. Protein product: CASSGNLGKLFF.

This clonotype showed up just a few times. The chain carries TRBV6-1 and TRBJ1-2; 11 bases map to TRBD1. The CDR3 has 15 amino acids. V lost 6 bases, J lost 4 bases, and 7 bases stayed unmatched. Germline V gives CDR1 MNHNS, CDR2 SASEGT. This CDR3 reads CASRTSGQGGYGYTF. The CDR3 DNA is TGTGCCAGCAGAACCTCGGGACAGGGGGGCTATGGCTACACCTTC.

The chain joins TRBV14 to TRBJ2-1; 16 bases are shared with TRBD2. V lost 3 bases and J lost 5; bases outside the gene matches: 13. Looked up from germline, CDR1 is SGHDN and CDR2 is FVKESK. The CDR3 spans 20 residues. The CDR3 sequence: CASSHRRGLAGGNRNNEQFF. CDR3 nucleotides: TGTGCCAGCAGCCATCGCAGGGGACTAGCGGGAGGGAATAGAAACAATGAGCAGTTCTTC.

The CDR3 DNA reads TGTGCCACCCAGGGACTCACTTACACAGATACGCAGTATTTT. Translated, it gives CATQGLTYTDTQYF. The gene calls are TRBV11-2 and TRBJ2-3; TRBD2 is a possible D gene (6 bases). The CDR3 covers 14 residues. Germline loops: CDR1 SGHAT, CDR2 FQNNGV. Trimming removed 10 bases from V and 2 bases from J, with 16 bases in between.

This chain links TRBV14 with TRBJ2-7; TRBD2 aligns across 11 bases. V lost 4 bases and J lost 5; bases outside the gene matches: 10. Germline CDR1 reads SGHDN; CDR2 reads FVKESK. This CDR3 region has 16 residues. The CDR3 DNA follows: TGTGCCAGCAGCCCAGGAAGGGCTAGCGGGAGGCACGAGCAGTACTTC. Translation gives CASSPGRASGRHEQYF.